This TCR beta chain was recovered during a study of shared clonotypes between healthy human individuals. Around 90 million PBMCs served as the genomic DNA source for unsorted samples. The CDR3 runs to 15 residues. Germline V CDR1 and CDR2: ENHRY, SYGVKD. Trimming cost V 2 bases and J 0 bases, with 8 bases left between them. Roughly 30,000 T cell genomes, or about 0.3 ug DNA, went into replicate PCRs of unsorted PBMC. The sequenced material, unsorted PBMC DNA, was run on ten immunoSEQ deep assay plates. As processed by the authors: Filtering differed because ImmunoSEQ produced junction-only sequences that carried no quality scores. Clones were sequenced by immunoSEQ multiplex PCR, and TCRdb holds only the in-frame ones, with some missing. V and J calls and clone size are copied from that table; D and trimming were computed from the DNA. The sample consists of some 490,000 clones, 81% of them appearing once.

The receptor was derived from a woman in her thirties or forties in good health. Some clones in this sample may be carry-over from other donors' samples. The chain uses TRBV10-3 and TRBJ1-5; D is undetermined. Source material: PBMCs. CDR3 amino acids: CAISEEFYSNQPQHF. CDR3 DNA: TGTGCCATCAGTGAGGAGTTCTATAGCAATCAGCCCCAGCATTTT.